The T cell receptor beta chain described here comes from a study of molecular identifiers for immune sequencing clone quantification. In regard to this clonotype: Its target is unknown. A much larger clone lies a single base off, so this may be a read error. The CDR3 carries no conserved terminal phenylalanine or tryptophan, so it likely arises from a read error.

The CDR3 is 14 amino acids. Germline V CDR1 and CDR2: MNHNY, SVGAGI (reference sequence). Trimming shortened V by 4 bases and J by 6 bases, and 16 bases separated the two germline ends. Overall study findings and caveats: Clones exceeding 20 RNA copies carried over 99% of effector molecules but under 1% of naive-cell molecules.

One entry per CDR3 protein, called by TCRdb with MiXCR from the PCR reads. The sample has 50,000 to 70,000 distinct CDR3 sequences; around 20% are singletons. Naive CD8 T cells, phenotype CD8+CD4-CCR7+CD45RA+, were sorted. The sequenced sample was naive CD8+ T cells from blood, with Jurkat cell RNA spiked in. Sample subset: FACS-sorted CD8+CD4-CCR7+CD45RA+ naive T cells. The V call is TRBV6-6, the J call TRBJ2-7, with D perhaps matching TRBD1 (5 bases). This clonotype originated in a human donor in good health. Some libraries in this study had Jurkat cell RNA spiked in. CDR3 nucleotides: TGTGCCAGCAGTTCCGCCCGTGGGGCCACCGAGCAGTACTCC. This sequence encodes CASSSARGATEQYS.